This TCR beta chain comes out of a study of blood T cells in healthy people across ages. Trimming removed 4 bases at V and 7 bases at J, with 10 bases between. The CDR3 has 13 residues. Looked up from germline, CDR1 is ENHRY and CDR2 is SYGVKD. Combining a sample-barcoded 5' primer with a J-beta primer mix, a second PCR ran for about 6 to 12 cycles. Every single cDNA molecule received a tag from a template-switch adaptor with 12 random nucleotides. TCRdb passed the 5' RACE reads through MiXCR, listing each CDR3 protein once. The repertoire has about 1.4 million distinct CDR3 sequences, around 59% of them found once; the top ten carry 5.5% to 8%.

This TCR came from a man aged 18 to 30 in good health. This rearrangement joins TRBV10-3 to TRBJ1-4; the D is unclear. The sample comprised blood. DNA of the CDR3: TGTGCCATCAGTGTGACCGGCCGTGAAAAACTGTTTTTT. As protein: CAISVTGREKLFF.